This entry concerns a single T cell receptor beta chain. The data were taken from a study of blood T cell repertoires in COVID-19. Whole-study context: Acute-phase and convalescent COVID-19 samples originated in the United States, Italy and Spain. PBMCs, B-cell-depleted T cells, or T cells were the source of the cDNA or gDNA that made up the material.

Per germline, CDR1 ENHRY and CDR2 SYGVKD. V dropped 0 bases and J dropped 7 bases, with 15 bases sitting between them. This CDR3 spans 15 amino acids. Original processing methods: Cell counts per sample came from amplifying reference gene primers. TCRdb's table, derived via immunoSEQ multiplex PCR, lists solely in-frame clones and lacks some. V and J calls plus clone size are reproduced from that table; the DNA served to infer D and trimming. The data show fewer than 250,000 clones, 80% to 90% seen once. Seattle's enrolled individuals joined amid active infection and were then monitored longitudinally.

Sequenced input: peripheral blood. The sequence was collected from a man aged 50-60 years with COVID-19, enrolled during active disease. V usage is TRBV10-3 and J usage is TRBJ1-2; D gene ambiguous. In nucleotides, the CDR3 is TGTGCCATCAGTGAGTCCCCGAGGGCCGGAGGTGGCTACACCTTC. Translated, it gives CAISESPRAGGGYTF.